This T cell receptor beta chain was found in a study of cytomegalovirus exposure and HLA in healthy donors. The PCR ran on 60 Vbeta and 13 Jbeta primers. Produced via immunoSEQ multiplex PCR; TCRdb's table is partial and in-frame only. Of around 58,000 clones in the sample, roughly 80% were seen once. The CDR3 has 16 residues. V lost 0 bases to trimming and J lost 2 bases; unmatched junction nucleotides: 8. CDR1 is GTSNPN and CDR2 is SVGIG in the germline V gene (reference sequence). This clonotype was sampled from a male donor in good health and CMV-seropositive. The chain has TRBV30 and TRBJ2-7, with 9 bases fitting TRBD2. The sample consisted of PBMCs. The CDR3 sequence is CAWSVRGGGDAYEQYF. DNA for the CDR3: TGTGCCTGGAGTGTACGGGGCGGGGGGGATGCCTACGAGCAGTACTTC.